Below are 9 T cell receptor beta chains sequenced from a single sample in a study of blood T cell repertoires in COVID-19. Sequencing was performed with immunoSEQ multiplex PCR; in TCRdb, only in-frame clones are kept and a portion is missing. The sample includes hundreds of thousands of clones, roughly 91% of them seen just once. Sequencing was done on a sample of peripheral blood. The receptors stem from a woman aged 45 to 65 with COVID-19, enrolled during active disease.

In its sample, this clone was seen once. CDR3 nucleotide sequence: TGTGCCAGCAGTTCGTTCCGGGGGCCCCAGCATTTT. This encodes CASSSFRGPQHF. V gene TRBV27 combines with J gene TRBJ1-5; no clear D. The CDR3 contains 12 residues. The germline V and J ends were trimmed by 4 bases and 9 bases, with 10 bases remaining between them. The germline V gene encodes CDR1 MNHEY and CDR2 SMNVEV (reference sequence).

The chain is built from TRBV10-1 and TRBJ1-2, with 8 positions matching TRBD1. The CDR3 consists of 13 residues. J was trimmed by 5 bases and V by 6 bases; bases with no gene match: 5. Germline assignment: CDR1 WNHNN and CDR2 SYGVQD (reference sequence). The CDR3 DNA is TGCGCCAGCAGCAGACAGGGGTCGTATGGCTACACCTTC. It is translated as CASSRQGSYGYTF.

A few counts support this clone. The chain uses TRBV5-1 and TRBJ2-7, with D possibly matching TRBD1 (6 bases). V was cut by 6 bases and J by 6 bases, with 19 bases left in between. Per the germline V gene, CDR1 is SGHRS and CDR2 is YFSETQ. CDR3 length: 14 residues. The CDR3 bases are TGCGCCAGCACCGAAGGTCCTACAGGGACCGAGCAGTACTTC. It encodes CASTEGPTGTEQYF.

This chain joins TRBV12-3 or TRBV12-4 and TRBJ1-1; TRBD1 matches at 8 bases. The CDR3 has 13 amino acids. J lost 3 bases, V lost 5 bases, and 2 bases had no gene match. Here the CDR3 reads CASSKTGDTEAFF. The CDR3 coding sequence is TGTGCCAGCAGTAAGACAGGGGACACTGAAGCTTTCTTT.

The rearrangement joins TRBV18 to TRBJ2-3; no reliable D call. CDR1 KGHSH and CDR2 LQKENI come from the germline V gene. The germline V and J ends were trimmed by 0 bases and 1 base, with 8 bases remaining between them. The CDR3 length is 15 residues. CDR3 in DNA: TGTGCCAGCTCACCACCGAATCAGGGCACAGATACGCAGTATTTT. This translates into CASSPPNQGTDTQYF.

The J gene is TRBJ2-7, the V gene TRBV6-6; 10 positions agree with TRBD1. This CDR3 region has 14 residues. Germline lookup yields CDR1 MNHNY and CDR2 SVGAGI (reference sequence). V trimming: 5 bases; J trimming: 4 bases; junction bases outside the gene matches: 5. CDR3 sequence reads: CASSPRDRGYEQYF. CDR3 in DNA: TGTGCCAGCAGTCCGCGGGACAGGGGATACGAGCAGTACTTC.

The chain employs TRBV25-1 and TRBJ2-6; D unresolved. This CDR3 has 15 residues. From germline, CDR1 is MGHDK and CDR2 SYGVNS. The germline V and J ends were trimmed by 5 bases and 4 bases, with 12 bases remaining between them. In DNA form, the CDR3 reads TGTGCCAGCAGTACCCAGGTTTCCGGGGCCAACGTCCTGACTTTC. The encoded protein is CASSTQVSGANVLTF.

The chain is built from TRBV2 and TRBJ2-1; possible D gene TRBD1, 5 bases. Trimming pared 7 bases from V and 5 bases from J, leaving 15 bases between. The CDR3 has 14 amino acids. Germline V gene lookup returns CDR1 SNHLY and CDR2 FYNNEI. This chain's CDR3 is CASIRASTDNEQFF. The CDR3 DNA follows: TGTGCCAGCATCAGGGCCTCCACGGACAATGAGCAGTTCTTC. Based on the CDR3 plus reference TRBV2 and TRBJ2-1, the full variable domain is EPEVTQTPSHQVTQMGQEVILRCVPISNHLYFYWYRQILGQKVEFLVSFYNNEISEKSEIFDDQFSVERPDGSNFTLKIRSTKLEDSAMYFCASIRASTDNEQFFGPGTRLTVL.

The CDR3 loop reads CASRQGLLNNEQFF. The CDR3 DNA follows: TGTGCCAGCAGGCAGGGACTACTAAACAATGAGCAGTTCTTC. The J gene is TRBJ2-1, the V gene TRBV28, with 7 nucleotides matching TRBD2. V lost 6 bases to trimming and J lost 5 bases; unmatched junction nucleotides: 7. The CDR3 has 14 residues. Germline V gives CDR1 MDHEN, CDR2 SYDVKM.